These 24 T cell receptor beta chains share one sample of origin, sequenced in a study of a mutant IDH1 vaccine in newly diagnosed glioma. Time point given: week 5, during vaccination. In the vaccine, a single dose held 300 ug of the mutant IDH1 20-mer peptide, along with topical imiquimod. Antigens of these TCRs are unknown. Here immunoSEQ multiplex PCR was the method, and the copy in TCRdb shows in-frame clones only, minus some. The top ten clones hold more than 5.5% of a sample with about 38,000 clones, approximately 80% of them seen once. The sequences come from PBMCs, collected from a glioma patient whose treatment included an IDH1 peptide vaccine. The receptors derive from a man aged 35 to 55 with glioma.

The V call is TRBV5-1, the J call TRBJ2-2, with D maybe TRBD1 (6 bases). The CDR3 spans 14 residues. V was shortened by 5 bases and J by 1 base, with 9 bases between the two germline ends. Germline V gene lookup returns CDR1 SGHRS and CDR2 YFSETQ. The CDR3 coding sequence is TGCGCCAGCAGGCCAGGGGAGAACACCGGGGAGCTGTTTTTT. Protein: CASRPGENTGELFF.

This chain links TRBV6-5 with TRBJ1-4, with a weak D call TRBD1 (5 bases). This CDR3 is 15 amino acids long. Germline V CDR1 and CDR2: MNHEY, SVGAGI. Trimming shortened V by 2 bases and J by 7 bases, and 14 bases separated the two germline ends. CDR3: CASSYQGGVSEKLFF. For the CDR3, the DNA is TGTGCCAGCAGTTACCAGGGAGGGGTATCTGAAAAACTGTTTTTT.

V gene TRBV5-6 combines with J gene TRBJ1-2; a weak D match, TRBD1 (6 bases). The CDR3 loop spans 12 amino acids. Per germline, CDR1 SGHDT and CDR2 YYEEEE. V lost 2 bases, J lost 5 bases, and 7 bases lay in between. The CDR3 DNA reads TGTGCCAGCAGCTTAGGGGGGTATGGCTACACCTTC. It is translated as CASSLGGYGYTF. Complete variable domain (other parts from reference TRBV5-6 and TRBJ1-2): DAGVTQSPTHLIKTRGQQVTLRCSPKSGHDTVSWYQQALGQGPQFIFQYYEEEERQRGNFPDRFSGHQFPNYSSELNVNALLLGDSALYLCASSLGGYGYTFGSGTRLTVV.

The chain combines TRBV4-1 with TRBJ1-5; TRBD1 matches 9 bases. Trimming removed 4 bases from V and 4 bases from J; junction bases left unmatched: 14. Per the germline V gene, CDR1 is MGHRA and CDR2 is YSYEKL. The CDR3 sequence is 18 residues long. CDR3 coding DNA: TGCGCCAGCAGCCTCTTCCCAACCGGGACAGGGCTAAATCAGCCCCAGCATTTT. Its protein product is CASSLFPTGTGLNQPQHF.

The chain couples TRBV7-2 to TRBJ1-2; 7 nucleotides match TRBD1. V trimming: 7 bases; J trimming: 4 bases; junction bases outside the gene matches: 9. This CDR3 spans 14 amino acids. CDR1 is SGHTA and CDR2 is FQGNSA in the germline V gene. This chain's CDR3 is CASMEGPGGYGYTF. The CDR3, as DNA: TGTGCCAGCATGGAGGGGCCAGGGGGCTATGGCTACACCTTC.

This clone was found once. The chain links TRBV29-1 to TRBJ2-2, with no clear D. This CDR3 has 13 residues. The V gene lost 7 bases and the J gene lost 1 base, with 10 bases spanning the gap. Germline V gene data show CDR1 as SQVTM and CDR2 as ANQGSEA. In DNA form, the CDR3 reads TGCAGCGCCAGAAGACAGAACACCGGGGAGCTGTTTTTT. Its translation is CSARRQNTGELFF.

This clone was observed once. This rearrangement joins TRBV6-5 to TRBJ1-5; no definite D call. Trimming removed 0 bases at V and 3 bases at J, with 3 bases between. Germline CDR1 reads MNHEY; CDR2 reads SVGAGI. This CDR3 region has 13 residues. CDR3 coding DNA: TGTGCCAGCAGTTACTCGGACAATCAGCCCCAGCATTTT. Encoded protein: CASSYSDNQPQHF.

The gene calls are TRBV15 and TRBJ2-7; possibly TRBD1 for D (5 bases). The CDR3 is 14 residues long. Per the germline V gene, CDR1 is LNHNV and CDR2 is YYDKDF (reference sequence). Trimming took off 0 bases at V and 4 bases at J, with 10 bases between the two ends. The CDR3 region has the DNA TGTGCCACCAGCAGAGATCAGGGAATGTACGAGCAGTACTTC. Its protein is CATSRDQGMYEQYF.

This chain joins TRBV7-6 and TRBJ2-5; no reliable D call. CDR3 size: 13 residues. Germline CDR1 reads SGHVS; CDR2 reads FNYEAQ. Trimming removed 1 base at V and 2 bases at J, with 5 bases between. The CDR3 sequence is CASSLVQQETQYF. The CDR3 DNA reads as TGTGCCAGCAGCTTAGTCCAACAAGAGACCCAGTACTTC.

The chain links TRBV5-1 to TRBJ2-1; D is unclear. The V and J ends lost 6 bases and 7 bases respectively, with 17 bases between them. CDR1 is SGHRS and CDR2 is YFSETQ in the germline V gene. The CDR3 totals 14 residues. The CDR3 nucleotides read TGCGCCAGCACATCCTGGGCGGACGGTAATGAGCAGTTCTTC. Its translation is CASTSWADGNEQFF.

V is TRBV13 and J is TRBJ2-1; D unclear. Trimming took 6 bases from V and 0 from J, leaving 12 bases between them. The length of the CDR3 is 15 residues. Germline assignment: CDR1 PRHDT and CDR2 FYEKMQ (reference sequence). The CDR3 here is CASRPRPSSYNEQFF. The CDR3 nucleotides read TGTGCCAGCAGACCCCGGCCCAGCTCCTACAATGAGCAGTTCTTC.

The chain links TRBV6-5 to TRBJ1-1, with 10 nucleotides matching TRBD1. V lost 8 bases, J lost 7 bases, and 7 bases stayed unmatched. Germline V gene sequence: CDR1 MNHEY, CDR2 SVGAGI. CDR3 length equals 13 residues. CDR3 sequence reads: CASRQGAKIEAFF. The CDR3 nucleotides are TGTGCCAGCCGACAGGGGGCGAAAATTGAAGCTTTCTTT.

This clone was detected only a few times. The chain has TRBV7-8 and TRBJ2-2, with a possible D match to TRBD1 (6 bases). Germline values: CDR1 SGHVS, CDR2 FQNEAQ. The CDR3 has 18 amino acids. V dropped 0 bases and J dropped 0 bases, with 14 bases sitting between them. The CDR3 region is CASSLARGTATNTGELFF. Written as DNA, the CDR3 is TGTGCCAGCAGCTTAGCGAGGGGGACGGCCACGAACACCGGGGAGCTGTTTTTT.

The genes are TRBV7-6 and TRBJ1-1; D gene unclear. Trimming took off 5 bases at V and 3 bases at J, with 10 bases between the two ends. This CDR3 has 13 amino acids. CDR1 is SGHVS and CDR2 is FNYEAQ in the germline V gene. The CDR3 loop is CASSTLRDTEAFF. Written as DNA, the CDR3 is TGTGCCAGCAGCACCCTTAGGGACACTGAAGCTTTCTTT.

J is TRBJ1-1 and V is TRBV6-6; no reliable D call. The CDR3 has 13 amino acids. V lost 1 base, J lost 1 base, and 4 bases lay in between. Germline V CDR1 and CDR2: MNHNY, SVGAGI (reference sequence). The chain's CDR3 is CASSYLANTEAFF. CDR3 nucleotide sequence: TGTGCCAGCAGTTACTTAGCGAACACTGAAGCTTTCTTT.

This clone was picked up a small number of times. The rearrangement uses TRBV18 and TRBJ1-2, with D perhaps matching TRBD1 (6 bases). Trimming stripped 3 bases from V and 8 bases from J, with 10 bases between. CDR3 length: 12 amino acids. Looked up from germline, CDR1 is KGHSH and CDR2 is LQKENI. The CDR3 spells CASSPGQGGYTF. CDR3 nucleotides: TGTGCCAGCTCACCGGGGCAGGGGGGCTACACCTTC.

This clone was detected a few times. J is TRBJ1-2 and V is TRBV6-5; perhaps TRBD1 as D (5 bases). This CDR3 has 13 residues. CDR1 MNHEY and CDR2 SVGAGI come from the germline V gene. V lost 2 bases and J 8 bases, leaving 12 bases between the germline ends. CDR3 amino acids: CASSYGGEWGYTF. CDR3 nucleotide sequence: TGTGCCAGCAGTTACGGGGGGGAGTGGGGCTACACCTTC.

This clone was found a few times. This rearrangement joins TRBV18 to TRBJ1-2, with D maybe TRBD1 (5 bases). The CDR3 extends over 14 amino acids. Trimming shortened V by 3 bases and J by 7 bases, and 15 bases separated the two germline ends. Germline-derived CDR1 and CDR2 are KGHSH and LQKENI. CDR3 DNA sequence: TGTGCCAGCTCACCTGGCAGGGAATTGATTGGCTACACCTTC. Amino acids: CASSPGRELIGYTF.

The chain carries TRBV19 and TRBJ1-1; no definite D call. The CDR3 spans 15 residues. The germline gives CDR1 LNHDA, CDR2 SQIVND (reference sequence). V shed 6 bases and J shed 4 bases, with 18 bases lying between them. The DNA for the CDR3 is TGTGCCAGTAGATTGGCCTCGGCCGGCGGCACTGAAGCTTTCTTT. Translation: CASRLASAGGTEAFF.

The chain has TRBV10-1 and TRBJ2-2; no definite D call. Germline CDR1 WNHNN, CDR2 SYGVQD (reference sequence). CDR3 length: 13 amino acids. Between the trimmed V and J ends, which lost 5 bases and 3 bases, there was a span of 7 bases. The CDR3 coding sequence is TGCGCCAGCAGTAGGATCTACACCGGGGAGCTGTTTTTT. Residues: CASSRIYTGELFF.

The CDR3 loop is CASSQGSWNTEAFF. CDR3 nucleotides: TGTGCCAGCAGTCAGGGCTCTTGGAACACTGAAGCTTTCTTT. The V call is TRBV2, the J call TRBJ1-1, with D possibly matching TRBD1 (5 bases). Germline CDR1 SNHLY, CDR2 FYNNEI. V lost 5 bases, J lost 1 base, and 11 bases lay in between. This CDR3 is built from 14 residues.

The chain is built from TRBV4-1 and TRBJ1-3; D is possibly TRBD1 (5 bases). V was pared by 1 base and J by 3 bases, with 10 bases between. The CDR3 spans 15 residues. Per germline, CDR1 MGHRA and CDR2 YSYEKL. In DNA, the CDR3 is TGCGCCAGCAGCCAAGTGGGGCAACGTGGAAACACCATATATTTT. Protein sequence: CASSQVGQRGNTIYF.

The V and J genes are TRBV6-5 and TRBJ2-2; D gene ambiguous. This CDR3 has 13 residues. Per the germline V gene, CDR1 is MNHEY and CDR2 is SVGAGI. Trimming cost V 5 bases and J 6 bases, with 10 bases left between them. The CDR3 protein is CASSEGWSGELFF. The DNA of the CDR3 is TGTGCCAGCAGTGAAGGGTGGTCCGGGGAGCTGTTTTTT.

The rearrangement uses TRBV4-2 and TRBJ2-7; 11 bases are shared with TRBD1. Trimming took 4 bases from V and 4 from J; bases not matched to a gene: 15. The CDR3 runs to 18 residues. Germline CDR1 reads LGHNA; CDR2 reads YNFKEQ. The DNA for the CDR3 is TGTGCCAGCAGCCGAAGGTTCCAGGGGACAGGGGGACAATACGAGCAGTACTTC. Translating it yields CASSRRFQGTGGQYEQYF.